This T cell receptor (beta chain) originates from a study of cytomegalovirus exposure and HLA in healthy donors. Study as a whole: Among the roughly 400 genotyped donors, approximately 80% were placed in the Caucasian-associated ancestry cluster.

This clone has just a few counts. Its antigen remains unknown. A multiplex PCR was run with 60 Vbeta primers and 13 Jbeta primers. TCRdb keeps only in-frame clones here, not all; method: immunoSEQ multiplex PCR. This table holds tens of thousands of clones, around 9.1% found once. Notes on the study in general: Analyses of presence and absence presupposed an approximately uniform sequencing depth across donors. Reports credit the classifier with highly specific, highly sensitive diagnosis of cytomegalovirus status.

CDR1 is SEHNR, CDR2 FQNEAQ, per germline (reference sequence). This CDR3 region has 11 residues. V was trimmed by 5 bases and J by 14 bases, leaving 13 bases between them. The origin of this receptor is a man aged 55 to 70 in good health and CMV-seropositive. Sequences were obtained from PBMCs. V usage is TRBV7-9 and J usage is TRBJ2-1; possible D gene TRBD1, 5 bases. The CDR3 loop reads CASSPGIEKFF. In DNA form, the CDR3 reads TGTGCCAGCAGCCCAGGGATCGAAAAGTTCTTC. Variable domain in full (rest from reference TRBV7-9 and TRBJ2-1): DTGVSQNPRHKITKRGQNVTFRCDPISEHNRLYWYRQTLGQGPEFLTYFQNEAQLEKSRLLSDRFSAERPKGSFSTLEIQRTEQGDSAMYLCASSPGIEKFFGPGTRLTVL.